This T cell receptor beta chain was identified during a study of cytomegalovirus exposure and HLA in healthy donors. About this clone itself: Its antigen is still unknown.

Regarding the study as a whole: When analyzed later, the rates of TCR association showed variation by HLA locus, with DRB1 the most and HLA-C the fewest. HLA alleles showed associations with 16,951 TCR beta sequences in a later analysis, at a 0.05 false discovery rate.

The CDR3 sequence is 15 residues long. Germline V gives CDR1 MNHEY, CDR2 SVGAGI. V shed 7 bases, J shed 3 bases, and the junction held 7 bases outside the gene matches. PCR employed 60 Vbeta and 13 Jbeta primers. Measured with immunoSEQ multiplex PCR; TCRdb has only the in-frame clones, and not every one. The sample includes 90,000 to 110,000 clones, 78% of them seen just once. The TCR sequence derives from a man aged 30-40 years in good health and CMV-seronegative. Sequenced: PBMCs. This chain connects TRBV6-5 to TRBJ1-1; 11 nucleotides agree with TRBD1. The CDR3: CASNPMGQGDTEAFF. Here the CDR3 DNA reads TGTGCCAGCAACCCCATGGGACAGGGGGACACTGAAGCTTTCTTT.